This is a list of T cell receptor beta chains from one sample in a study of T cell responses to AZD1222 COVID-19 vaccine. Sequencing used immunoSEQ multiplex PCR; TCRdb keeps in-frame clones, though not all of them. This table holds about 110,000 clones, around 87% found once. The starting material was peripheral blood, obtained on day 0 of AZD1222 vaccination. These receptors were taken from an adult in good health. The CDR3 runs from the conserved cysteine through the conserved F or W. A D gene is named only where the DNA matches it firmly. Some rows have no size entry. The others give once, few or many, or a class for an expanded clone.

d_call: -
clone_size: -
v_call: TRBV28
j_call: TRBJ2-5
cdr3_aa: CASSFPGTQETQYF
cdr3_nt: TGTGCCAGCAGTTTTCCTGGCACCCAAGAGACCCAGTACTTC

d_call: TRBD2
clone_size: -
v_call: TRBV30
j_call: TRBJ2-7
cdr3_aa: CAWSVTGGAGESYEQYF
cdr3_nt: TGTGCCTGGAGTGTGACCGGGGGGGCGGGAGAGTCCTACGAGCAGTACTTC

d_call: TRBD2
clone_size: once
v_call: TRBV24-1
j_call: TRBJ2-1
cdr3_aa: CATSVSGRASYNEQFF
cdr3_nt: TGTGCCACCAGTGTTAGCGGGAGGGCCTCCTACAATGAGCAGTTCTTC

d_call: -
clone_size: once
v_call: TRBV7-9
j_call: TRBJ2-3
cdr3_aa: CASSPGRLDTQYF
cdr3_nt: TGTGCCAGCAGCCCAGGACGGTTAGATACGCAGTATTTT

d_call: -
clone_size: -
v_call: TRBV6-2/TRBV6-3
j_call: TRBJ2-3
cdr3_aa: CASSSDRGWEDTQYF
cdr3_nt: TGTGCCAGCAGTTCAGATCGGGGTTGGGAAGATACGCAGTATTTT

d_call: -
clone_size: once
v_call: TRBV29-1
j_call: TRBJ2-5
cdr3_aa: CSVSRETQYF
cdr3_nt: TGCAGCGTTTCTAGGGAGACCCAGTACTTC

d_call: TRBD2
clone_size: -
v_call: TRBV7-9
j_call: TRBJ2-5
cdr3_aa: CASSASWTRTETQYF
cdr3_nt: TGTGCCAGCAGCGCCTCCTGGACTAGAACGGAGACCCAGTACTTC

d_call: -
clone_size: -
v_call: TRBV7-8
j_call: TRBJ2-7
cdr3_aa: CASSLGTYSYEQYF
cdr3_nt: TGTGCCAGCAGCTTAGGGACTTACTCCTACGAGCAGTACTTC

d_call: -
clone_size: -
v_call: TRBV10-3
j_call: TRBJ1-2
cdr3_aa: CAISDQGYYGYTF
cdr3_nt: TGTGCCATCAGTGACCAGGGGTACTATGGCTACACCTTC

d_call: TRBD1
clone_size: -
v_call: TRBV24-1
j_call: TRBJ2-5
cdr3_aa: CATSESGQGRETQYF
cdr3_nt: TGTGCCACCAGTGAATCGGGACAGGGGAGAGAGACCCAGTACTTC

d_call: TRBD1
clone_size: once
v_call: TRBV28
j_call: TRBJ1-4
cdr3_aa: CATDDRVNEKLFF
cdr3_nt: TGTGCCACTGACGACAGGGTCAATGAAAAACTGTTTTTT

d_call: -
clone_size: -
v_call: TRBV14
j_call: TRBJ2-1
cdr3_aa: CASSQGAGIYNEQFF
cdr3_nt: TGTGCCAGCAGCCAAGGAGCTGGTATATACAATGAGCAGTTCTTC

d_call: TRBD1
clone_size: once
v_call: TRBV6-2/TRBV6-3
j_call: TRBJ2-7
cdr3_aa: CASSYEGRGLYEQYF
cdr3_nt: TGTGCCAGCAGTTACGAGGGCAGGGGGTTGTACGAGCAGTACTTC

d_call: -
clone_size: -
v_call: TRBV6-5
j_call: TRBJ1-5
cdr3_aa: CASSYRTSSNQPQHF
cdr3_nt: TGTGCCAGCAGTTACCGGACGAGCAGCAATCAGCCCCAGCATTTT

d_call: -
clone_size: -
v_call: TRBV7-8
j_call: TRBJ2-3
cdr3_aa: CASSLDWGTVSTQYF
cdr3_nt: TGTGCCAGCAGCTTAGATTGGGGCACGGTTAGTACGCAGTATTTT

d_call: -
clone_size: -
v_call: TRBV6-5
j_call: TRBJ2-1
cdr3_aa: CASTRSPGMLDEQFF
cdr3_nt: TGTGCCAGCACCAGGAGCCCAGGGATGTTAGATGAGCAGTTCTTC

d_call: -
clone_size: -
v_call: TRBV28
j_call: TRBJ1-1
cdr3_aa: CASRSGGGLNTEAFF
cdr3_nt: TGTGCCAGCAGAAGCGGGGGAGGGCTGAACACTGAAGCTTTCTTT

d_call: TRBD2
clone_size: few
v_call: TRBV5-1
j_call: TRBJ2-3
cdr3_aa: CASSHPPPGGGYTDTQYF
cdr3_nt: TGCGCCAGCAGCCATCCCCCCCCCGGCGGGGGGTACACAGATACGCAGTATTTT

d_call: -
clone_size: -
v_call: TRBV6-2/TRBV6-3
j_call: TRBJ1-1
cdr3_aa: CASSLPRTAMNTEAFF
cdr3_nt: TGTGCCAGCAGCCTCCCGCGGACGGCGATGAACACTGAAGCTTTCTTT

d_call: TRBD1
clone_size: -
v_call: TRBV7-8
j_call: TRBJ2-5
cdr3_aa: CASSLVRGTVKETQYF
cdr3_nt: TGTGCCAGCAGCTTAGTCAGAGGGACAGTAAAAGAGACCCAGTACTTC

d_call: -
clone_size: -
v_call: TRBV4-3
j_call: TRBJ1-5
cdr3_aa: CASSQDWGQGNQPQHF
cdr3_nt: TGCGCCAGCAGCCAAGATTGGGGGCAGGGCAATCAGCCCCAGCATTTT

d_call: TRBD2
clone_size: -
v_call: TRBV5-6
j_call: TRBJ2-1
cdr3_aa: CASSTRTSGRASEQFF
cdr3_nt: TGTGCCAGCAGCACGCGGACTAGCGGGAGGGCCAGTGAGCAGTTCTTC

d_call: TRBD1
clone_size: -
v_call: TRBV29-1
j_call: TRBJ2-3
cdr3_aa: CSVAGQGITDTQYF
cdr3_nt: TGCAGCGTTGCGGGACAGGGGATCACAGATACGCAGTATTTT

d_call: TRBD1
clone_size: many
v_call: TRBV30
j_call: TRBJ1-1
cdr3_aa: CAWSGVSGQARAFF
cdr3_nt: TGTGCCTGGAGTGGGGTATCCGGACAGGCTCGAGCTTTCTTT

d_call: TRBD1
clone_size: -
v_call: TRBV28
j_call: TRBJ1-1
cdr3_aa: CASSSGTGWRSFF
cdr3_nt: TGTGCCAGCAGTAGTGGGACAGGATGGAGGTCTTTCTTT

d_call: TRBD1
clone_size: -
v_call: TRBV19
j_call: TRBJ2-1
cdr3_aa: CASSTTGELGNEQFF
cdr3_nt: TGTGCCAGTAGTACGACAGGGGAGTTGGGGAATGAGCAGTTCTTC

d_call: -
clone_size: -
v_call: TRBV18
j_call: TRBJ1-1
cdr3_aa: CASSPGRDRNTEAFF
cdr3_nt: TGTGCCAGCTCACCAGGGAGAGACAGGAACACTGAAGCTTTCTTT

d_call: -
clone_size: -
v_call: TRBV11-2
j_call: TRBJ1-3
cdr3_aa: CASSFRVHGNTIYF
cdr3_nt: TGTGCCAGCAGCTTTCGGGTTCATGGAAACACCATATATTTT

d_call: TRBD1
clone_size: -
v_call: TRBV28
j_call: TRBJ1-1
cdr3_aa: CASSTRTGPLDTEAFF
cdr3_nt: TGTGCCAGCAGTACCAGGACAGGGCCGTTGGACACTGAAGCTTTCTTT

d_call: TRBD2
clone_size: -
v_call: TRBV28
j_call: TRBJ2-7
cdr3_aa: CASSTSGGPSYEQYF
cdr3_nt: TGTGCCAGCAGCACTAGCGGGGGACCTTCCTACGAGCAGTACTTC

d_call: TRBD2
clone_size: once
v_call: TRBV15
j_call: TRBJ2-1
cdr3_aa: CATSRDEAELAAYNEQFF
cdr3_nt: TGTGCCACCAGCAGAGATGAGGCGGAACTAGCGGCCTACAATGAGCAGTTCTTC

d_call: -
clone_size: -
v_call: TRBV3-1/TRBV3-2
j_call: TRBJ2-1
cdr3_aa: CASSQDIEANEQFF
cdr3_nt: TGTGCCAGCAGCCAAGACATTGAAGCAAATGAGCAGTTCTTC

d_call: -
clone_size: -
v_call: TRBV3-1/TRBV3-2
j_call: TRBJ2-2
cdr3_aa: CASGAGYNTGELFF
cdr3_nt: TGTGCCAGCGGGGCGGGATACAACACCGGGGAGCTGTTTTTT

d_call: -
clone_size: -
v_call: TRBV14
j_call: TRBJ1-1
cdr3_aa: CASSFRRSDTEAFF
cdr3_nt: TGTGCCAGCAGCTTTAGACGGAGCGACACTGAAGCTTTCTTT